This T cell receptor beta chain was captured in a study of cytomegalovirus exposure and HLA in healthy donors. The study, taken as a whole, reports: Cytomegalovirus association was listed for 170 or so TCR beta chains. Being indistinguishable, some V segments were excluded, TRBV6-2 and TRBV6-3 among them. Data from an earlier analysis indicated that most TCR beta V segments were productive either about 87% or about 30% of the time. Whilst most TCR sequences proved rare, a subset of public TCRs occurred across many donors.

It was with 60 Vbeta and 13 Jbeta primers that the PCR ran. Generated by immunoSEQ multiplex PCR, the TCRdb table keeps only in-frame clones and is missing some. The sample lists 150,000 to 200,000 clones, 82% seen once, with about 1.4% in the top ten. The CDR3 is made up of 14 amino acids. V shed 6 bases and J 9 bases; nucleotides not matched to a gene: 4. Germline V gene sequence: CDR1 MNHNS, CDR2 SASEGT. The table lists this clone with a few counts. Its antigen is not known. This TCR was sampled from a girl aged 5 to 17 in good health and CMV-seropositive. Sequenced material: PBMCs. V gene TRBV6-1 combines with J gene TRBJ2-1, with TRBD2 matching 14 bases. The CDR3 DNA sequence: TGTGCCAGCAGCGTGACTAGCGGGGGGGGTGAGCAGTTCTTC. Its translation is CASSVTSGGGEQFF.